This is a list of T cell receptor beta chains from one sample in a study of tumor-infiltrating lymphocytes in primary liver carcinoma. TCRdb used MiXCR to reprocess the multiplex PCR reads, holding one entry per CDR3 protein. This table has 95,000 to 100,000 distinct CDR3 sequences, around 66% appearing once. Sample: liver tumor tissue from sampling region 2. These receptors were taken from a woman aged 60-75 years with primary liver carcinoma and hepatitis B virus infection. CDR3s leave out the opening cysteine and the closing phenylalanine or tryptophan.

V: TRBV13
J: TRBJ2-7
CDR3: TSSPDGTSGSPEQY

V: TRBV18
J: TRBJ2-5
CDR3: ANSPRTGAAQETQY

V: TRBV29-1
J: TRBJ2-1
CDR3: SLWTGGPYNELF

V: TRBV30
J: TRBJ2-3
CDR3: AWSVGLHTDTKY

V: TRBV12-3/TRBV12-4
J: TRBJ1-1
CDR3: ASSPQGGLTEAF

V: TRBV13
J: TRBJ1-4
CDR3: ASSLSGTGTVKLF

V: TRBV28
J: TRBJ1-6
CDR3: ASSPGQGNSPLH

V: TRBV20-1
J: TRBJ1-4
CDR3: SAKRDRGWEKLF

V: TRBV6-5
J: TRBJ2-5
CDR3: ASRRRFGYQETKY

V: TRBV7-9
J: TRBJ2-2
CDR3: AAVAFRGRAGELF

V: TRBV6-1
J: TRBJ1-5
CDR3: DSSARSEGGQPQH

V: TRBV18
J: TRBJ2-2
CDR3: ASSPFTAGTETGDLF

V: TRBV6-5
J: TRBJ1-4
CDR3: ASSYSGYEKLF

V: TRBV5-1
J: TRBJ2-2
CDR3: ASSLLVNTGELF

V: TRBV6-5
J: TRBJ2-1
CDR3: ASSSNRKQF

V: TRBV7-3
J: TRBJ2-3
CDR3: ASSSSGTDTQY

V: TRBV11-2
J: TRBJ2-1
CDR3: ASSSDRGRGTQVSYNEQF

V: TRBV28
J: TRBJ1-5
CDR3: ASTLGGFQPQH

V: TRBV28
J: TRBJ1-1
CDR3: ASRKSWGLNTEAF

V: TRBV5-1
J: TRBJ2-3
CDR3: ASSYGTSGWSTDTQY

V: TRBV20-1
J: TRBJ2-5
CDR3: SAIGRPETQY

V: TRBV18
J: TRBJ2-1
CDR3: VSSPQGWLDELF

V: TRBV6-6
J: TRBJ1-5
CDR3: ASSYLGAGQPQH

V: TRBV7-8
J: TRBJ1-4
CDR3: ARSHRQGSNEKLF

V: TRBV4-2
J: TRBJ2-1
CDR3: ASSQDTTGWVNEQF

V: TRBV6-1
J: TRBJ2-2
CDR3: ASSVEGLARGGELF

V: TRBV29-1
J: TRBJ2-3
CDR3: SVEGAGGPDTQY

V: TRBV18
J: TRBJ2-1
CDR3: ASSSDRNNEQF

V: TRBV11-3
J: TRBJ2-1
CDR3: ASSLDGGVYDEQF

V: TRBV29-1
J: TRBJ2-1
CDR3: SVEDSDGTGAYNELF

V: TRBV11-1
J: TRBJ2-3
CDR3: ASSLEGLSPTDTQY

V: TRBV11-2
J: TRBJ2-3
CDR3: ANSLGGWLSTGTQC

V: TRBV12-3/TRBV12-4
J: TRBJ2-3
CDR3: ACSCGQISTDTQY

V: TRBV2
J: TRBJ2-1
CDR3: ASKAGGPYSSYNEQF

V: TRBV11-3
J: TRBJ2-7
CDR3: ASTLSGWEHEQY

V: TRBV11-2
J: TRBJ2-7
CDR3: TSSPDRLYEQN

V: TRBV6-6
J: TRBJ1-1
CDR3: TSSYTGRDGTEAF

V: TRBV5-1
J: TRBJ2-1
CDR3: ASSSGGASGINEQF

V: TRBV29-1
J: TRBJ2-2
CDR3: SVVSGLNTGEMF

V: TRBV11-2
J: TRBJ2-3
CDR3: ARSLEREIDRQY

V: TRBV6-1
J: TRBJ2-7
CDR3: ARSTTGARGSYEQY

V: TRBV28
J: TRBJ1-1
CDR3: ACSPTGQGNTEAF

V: TRBV11-2
J: TRBJ2-7
CDR3: ASSIARAYEQY

V: TRBV30
J: TRBJ1-5
CDR3: AWTDDRGFGNQPEH

V: TRBV10-2
J: TRBJ2-1
CDR3: ASSEIQRGNNEQF

V: TRBV28
J: TRBJ2-5
CDR3: ASSLGPPGSLQETQY

V: TRBV28
J: TRBJ1-2
CDR3: ASRFGEGGSFYSYT

V: TRBV30
J: TRBJ2-2
CDR3: AWRLQGQVKVVGELF

V: TRBV5-1
J: TRBJ2-3
CDR3: TGSLTGHPEADTQY

V: TRBV28
J: TRBJ2-1
CDR3: ASSSTLRDRGRNDQF

V: TRBV5-5
J: TRBJ2-5
CDR3: ASSLQIQLSETQY

V: TRBV11-1
J: TRBJ2-7
CDR3: ASGFRDSYEQY

V: TRBV5-1
J: TRBJ2-5
CDR3: ASSFGVQETQY